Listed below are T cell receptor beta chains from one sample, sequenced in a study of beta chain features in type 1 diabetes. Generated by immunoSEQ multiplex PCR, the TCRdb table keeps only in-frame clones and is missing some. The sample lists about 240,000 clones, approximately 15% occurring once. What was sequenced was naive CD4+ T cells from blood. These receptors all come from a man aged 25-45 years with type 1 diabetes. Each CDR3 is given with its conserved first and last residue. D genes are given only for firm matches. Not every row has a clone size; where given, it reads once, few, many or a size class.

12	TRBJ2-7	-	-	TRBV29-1	CSARKGDYEQYF	TGCAGCGCCCGTAAGGGGGACTACGAGCAGTACTTC
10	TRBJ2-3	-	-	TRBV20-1	CSLGADTQYF	TGCAGCCTAGGTGCAGATACGCAGTATTTT
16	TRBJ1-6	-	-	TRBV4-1	CASSQETGSYNSPLHF	TGCGCCAGCAGCCAAGAGACGGGATCCTATAATTCACCCCTCCACTTT
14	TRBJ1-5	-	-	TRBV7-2	CASSFRGSDQPQHF	TGTGCCAGCAGCTTCAGGGGATCGGATCAGCCCCAGCATTTT
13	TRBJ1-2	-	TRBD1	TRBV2	CASSEAGGLGYTF	TGTGCCAGCAGTGAGGCAGGGGGCCTCGGCTACACCTTC
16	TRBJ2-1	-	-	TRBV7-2	CASSQIAGTSYNEQFF	TGTGCCAGCAGCCAGATTGCCGGGACTTCCTACAATGAGCAGTTCTTC
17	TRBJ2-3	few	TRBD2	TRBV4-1	CASSQDETSGTTDTQYF	TGCGCCAGCAGCCAAGACGAGACTAGCGGGACCACAGATACGCAGTATTTT
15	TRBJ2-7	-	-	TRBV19	CASSDGSGESYEQYF	TGTGCCAGTAGTGACGGTTCAGGGGAGTCCTACGAGCAGTACTTC
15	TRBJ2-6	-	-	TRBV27	CASSPRGSGANVLTF	TGTGCCAGCAGTCCCAGGGGATCTGGGGCCAACGTCCTGACTTTC
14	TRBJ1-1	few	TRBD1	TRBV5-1	CASDHGDRNTEAFF	TGCGCCAGCGACCATGGGGACAGAAACACTGAAGCTTTCTTT
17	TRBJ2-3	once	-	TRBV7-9	CASSLWGVIAVTDTQYF	TGTGCCAGCAGCTTATGGGGGGTTATAGCGGTCACAGATACGCAGTATTTT
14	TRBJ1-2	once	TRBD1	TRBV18	CASSPDRANYGYTF	TGTGCCAGCTCACCGGACAGGGCTAACTATGGCTACACCTTC
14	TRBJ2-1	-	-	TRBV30	CAWSRGLSYNEQFF	TGTGCCTGGAGTAGGGGACTGTCCTACAATGAGCAGTTCTTC
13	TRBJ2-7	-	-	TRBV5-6	CASSPRRAAEQYF	TGTGCCAGCAGCCCTAGGCGGGCTGCCGAGCAGTACTTC
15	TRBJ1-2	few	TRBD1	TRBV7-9	CASSSGQGVYYGYTF	TGTGCCAGCAGCTCGGGACAGGGGGTATACTATGGCTACACCTTC
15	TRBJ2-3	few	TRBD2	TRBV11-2	CASSPPSGTTRTQYF	TGTGCCAGCAGCCCCCCTAGCGGGACCACCAGGACGCAGTATTTT
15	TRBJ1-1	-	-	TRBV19	CASSIVWEVGTEAFF	TGTGCCAGTAGTATAGTATGGGAGGTGGGCACTGAAGCTTTCTTT
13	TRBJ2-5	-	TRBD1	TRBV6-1	CASSGQGEETQYF	TGTGCCAGCAGTGGACAGGGAGAAGAGACCCAGTACTTC
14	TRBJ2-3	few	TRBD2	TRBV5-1	CATTAGTPTDTQYF	TGCGCCACCACAGCGGGGACCCCCACAGATACGCAGTATTTT
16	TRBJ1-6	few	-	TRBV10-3	CAISESEPSRGSPLHF	TGTGCCATCAGTGAGTCGGAGCCCTCTCGAGGTTCACCCCTCCACTTT
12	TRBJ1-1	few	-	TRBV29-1	CSVLLLNTEAFF	TGCAGCGTTTTACTTTTGAACACTGAAGCTTTCTTT
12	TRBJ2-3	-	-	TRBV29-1	CSVEGPDDTQYF	TGCAGCGTTGAGGGGCCGGATGATACGCAGTATTTT
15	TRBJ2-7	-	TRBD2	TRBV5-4	CASSGGTSGIYEQYF	TGTGCCAGCAGTGGGGGGACTAGCGGGATATACGAGCAGTACTTC
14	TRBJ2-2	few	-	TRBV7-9	CASSPQANTGELFF	TGTGCCAGCAGCCCACAGGCGAACACCGGGGAGCTGTTTTTT
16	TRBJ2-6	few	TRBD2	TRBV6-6	CASSVSGSGGANVLTF	TGTGCCAGCAGTGTAAGCGGGAGTGGTGGGGCCAACGTCCTGACTTTC
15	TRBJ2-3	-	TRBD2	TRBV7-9	CASSSGLAGADTQYF	TGTGCCAGCAGCTCGGGACTAGCGGGTGCTGATACGCAGTATTTT
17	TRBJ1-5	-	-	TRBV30	CAWSAPSSRAIGQPQHF	TGTGCCTGGAGTGCCCCGTCGTCGAGGGCCATCGGTCAGCCCCAGCATTTT
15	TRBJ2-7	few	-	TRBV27	CASSPDRIEGREQYF	TGTGCCAGCAGCCCTGACCGTATAGAGGGTCGCGAGCAGTACTTC
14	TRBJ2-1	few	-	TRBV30	CAWSDASSYNEQFF	TGTGCCTGGAGTGATGCGTCTTCCTACAATGAGCAGTTCTTC
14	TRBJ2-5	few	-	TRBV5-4	CASSFGGSGKTQYF	TGTGCCAGCAGCTTTGGTGGGAGTGGGAAGACCCAGTACTTC
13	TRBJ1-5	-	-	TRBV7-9	CASSAGADRPQHF	TGTGCCAGCAGCGCGGGGGCGGACCGACCCCAGCATTTT
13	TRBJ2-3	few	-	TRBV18	CASSPDFTDTQYF	TGTGCCAGCTCACCGGACTTCACAGATACGCAGTATTTT
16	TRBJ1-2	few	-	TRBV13	CASSLGLTFGNYGYTF	TGTGCCAGCAGCTTGGGTCTCACTTTCGGGAACTATGGCTACACCTTC
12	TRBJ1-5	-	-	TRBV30	CAWSAGYQPQHF	TGTGCCTGGAGTGCGGGATACCAGCCCCAGCATTTT
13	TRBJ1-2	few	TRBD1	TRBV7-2	CASSPGGTPGYTF	TGTGCCAGCAGCCCAGGGGGGACCCCAGGCTACACCTTC
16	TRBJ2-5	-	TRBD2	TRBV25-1	CASSDGLAGYGETQYF	TGTGCCAGCAGTGATGGACTAGCGGGATATGGAGAGACCCAGTACTTC